This T cell receptor beta chain appears in the sequencing data of a study of blood T cells in healthy people across ages. The sample holds a few counts of this clonotype. Its cognate antigen is unknown. The germline gives CDR1 SQVTM, CDR2 ANQGSEA. Between the trimmed V and J ends, which lost 4 bases and 5 bases, there was a span of 18 bases. The CDR3 has 14 amino acids. Study observations and caveats: Significant beta diversity loss was already apparent by age roughly 40, declining roughly linearly. The study found more naive CD4+ cells and higher diversity in long-lived than aged donors.

The authors ran a second PCR of roughly 6 to 11 cycles using a sample-barcoded 5' primer and a J-beta primer mix. Every single cDNA molecule received a tag from a template-switch adaptor with 12 random nucleotides. TCRdb redid the calling of the 5' RACE reads with MiXCR, one entry per CDR3 protein. Here the sample spans 1 million or so distinct CDR3 sequences, under 30% being singletons. The same data also contributed to another study, on T cells of mothers and their children. As that report states: From each mother came over 9.5 million TCR beta CDR3 reads, and from each child came about 3 million.

J is TRBJ2-7 and V is TRBV29-1; the D gene is possibly TRBD2 (7 bases). The receptor was derived from a girl aged 2-10 years in good health. Sequenced sample: blood. In DNA form, the CDR3 reads TGCAGCGTTGGGGGGGGGCCGGCGGGGAACGAGCAGTACTTC. Amino acid sequence: CSVGGGPAGNEQYF.